The T cell receptor beta chain under discussion was sequenced for a study of identical twins. Study-wide findings and caveats: Insertions were reduced in abundant cord blood beta clonotypes but not in memory repertoires.

For this clonotype: Its antigen is unknown.

Germline trimming cut 6 bases from V and 5 bases from J; bases unmatched to any gene: 4. The V gene's germline CDR1 is MNHEY and CDR2 SVGAGI. This CDR3 region has 12 residues. Each cDNA held unique molecular identifiers, and template switching gave it a universal primer site. TCRdb processed the 5' RACE reads anew with MiXCR; each CDR3 protein has one entry. The sample has 250,000 to 300,000 distinct CDR3 sequences, about 8.9% seen once. Every one of the donors was a healthy Caucasian. The sample was also reused in another study, on yellow fever vaccine responses in identical twins.

The rearrangement uses TRBV6-5 and TRBJ2-7, with TRBD1 identical over 7 bases. Source material: CD8+ T cells sorted from blood. This clonotype was sampled from a woman aged 18-29 years in good health. The chain's CDR3 is CASSRQGDEQYF. The CDR3 DNA sequence: TGTGCCAGCAGCCGACAGGGAGACGAGCAGTACTTC.